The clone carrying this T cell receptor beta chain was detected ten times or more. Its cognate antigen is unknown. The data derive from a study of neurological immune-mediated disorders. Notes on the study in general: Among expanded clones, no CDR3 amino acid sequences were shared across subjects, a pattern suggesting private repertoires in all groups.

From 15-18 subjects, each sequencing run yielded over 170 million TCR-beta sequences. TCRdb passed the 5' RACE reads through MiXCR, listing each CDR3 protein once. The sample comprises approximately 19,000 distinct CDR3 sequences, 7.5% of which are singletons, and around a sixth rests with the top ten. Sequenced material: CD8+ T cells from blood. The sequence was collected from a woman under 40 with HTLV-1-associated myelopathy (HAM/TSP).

The CDR3 reads CAWSRTERTEAFF. CDR3 coding DNA: TGTGCCTGGAGTAGGACTGAGAGAACTGAAGCTTTCTTT. The chain combines TRBV30 with TRBJ1-1; the D is unclear. Germline CDR1 and CDR2: GTSNPN and SVGIG (reference sequence). Trimming took 2 bases from V and 5 from J, leaving 12 bases between them. The CDR3 runs 13 residues.